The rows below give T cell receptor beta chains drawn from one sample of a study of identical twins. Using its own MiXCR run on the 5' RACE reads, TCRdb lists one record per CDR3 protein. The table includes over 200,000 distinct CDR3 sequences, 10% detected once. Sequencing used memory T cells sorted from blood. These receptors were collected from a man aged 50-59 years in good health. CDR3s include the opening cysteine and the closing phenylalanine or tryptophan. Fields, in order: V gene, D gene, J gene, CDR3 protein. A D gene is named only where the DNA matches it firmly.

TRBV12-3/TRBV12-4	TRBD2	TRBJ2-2	CASSLGLGVTGELFF
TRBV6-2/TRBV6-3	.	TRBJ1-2	CASWWANYGYTF
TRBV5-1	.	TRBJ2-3	CASSFPGGLTDTQYF
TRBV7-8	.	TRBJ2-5	CASSRGRATETQYF
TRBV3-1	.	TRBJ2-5	CASSQERQHQETQYF
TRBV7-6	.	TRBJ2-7	CASSSNRGYYEQYF
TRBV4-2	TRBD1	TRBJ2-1	CASSQEGDSYDEQFF
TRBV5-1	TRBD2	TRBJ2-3	CASSFSRGLANTDTQYF
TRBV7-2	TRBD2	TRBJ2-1	CASSLVSLAGGHNEQFF
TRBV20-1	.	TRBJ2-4	CSAKGEAQGYF
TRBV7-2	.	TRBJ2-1	CASSLADVGGAFF
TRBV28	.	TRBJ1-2	CASRTGVRVDYGYTF
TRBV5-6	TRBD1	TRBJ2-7	CASSLEHRGPLSYEQYF
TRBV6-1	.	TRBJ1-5	CASSELADNQPQHF
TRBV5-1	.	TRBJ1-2	CASSTLKGLNYGYTF
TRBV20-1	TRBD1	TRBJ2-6	CSATTGSGANVLTF
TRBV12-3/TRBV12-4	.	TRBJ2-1	CASRLDSIYEQFF
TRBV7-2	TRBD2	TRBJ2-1	CASSLASPGLGGRGEQFF
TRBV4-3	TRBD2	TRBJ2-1	CASSQPLTSGKGNEQFF
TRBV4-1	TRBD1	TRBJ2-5	CASSQTTGYETQYF
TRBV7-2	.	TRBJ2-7	CASSLAGGLYEQYF
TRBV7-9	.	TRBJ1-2	CASSTGRSYYGYTF
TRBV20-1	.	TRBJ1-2	CSVSGLIYGYTF
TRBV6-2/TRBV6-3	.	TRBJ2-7	CASSYLTYEQYF